A selection of T cell receptor beta chains follows, all from one sample in a study of regulatory T cells in long-lasting Graves disease. TCRdb recomputed calls from the multiplex PCR reads with MiXCR, one row per CDR3 protein. The sample has roughly 450,000 distinct CDR3 sequences; around 20% are singletons. This specimen consisted of peripheral blood mononuclear cells (PBMCs), obtained when the disease was refractory, from a patient treated with antithyroid drugs. These receptors were taken from a female donor with Graves disease. The CDR3 runs from the conserved cysteine through the conserved F or W. Fields, in order: D gene, J gene, clone size, CDR3 length, V gene, CDR3 DNA, CDR3 protein. D genes are given only for firm matches. Some rows have no size entry. The others give once, few or many, or a class for an expanded clone.

D: NA
J: TRBJ2-5
size: many
length: 16
V: TRBV15
DNA: TGTGCCACCAGCAGAGATTGGCCGAGTCGACAAGAGACCCAGTACTTC
CDR3: CATSRDWPSRQETQYF

D: TRBD2
J: TRBJ2-5
size: NA
length: 18
V: TRBV6-5
DNA: TGTGCCAGCAGTTACCGCCGGACTAGCGGGAGGGGATGGGAGACCCAGTACTTC
CDR3: CASSYRRTSGRGWETQYF

D: NA
J: TRBJ2-7
size: many
length: 13
V: TRBV11-2
DNA: TGTGCCAGCAGCTTAACGCGACCCTACGAGCAGTACTTC
CDR3: CASSLTRPYEQYF

D: NA
J: TRBJ2-2
size: NA
length: 13
V: TRBV19
DNA: TGTGCCAGTAGTACGCAGTACACCGGGGAGCTGTTTTTT
CDR3: CASSTQYTGELFF

D: TRBD1
J: TRBJ2-2
size: NA
length: 16
V: TRBV28
DNA: TGTGCCAGCAATCTGCTGGGGACAGAGAACACCGGGGAGCTGTTTTTT
CDR3: CASNLLGTENTGELFF

D: TRBD1
J: TRBJ2-7
size: many
length: 14
V: TRBV2
DNA: TGTGCCAGCAGTACCCCGGACAGGGGGCTCGAGCAGTACTTC
CDR3: CASSTPDRGLEQYF

D: TRBD2
J: TRBJ2-7
size: NA
length: 16
V: TRBV5-1
DNA: TGCGCCAGCAGCCTGGCTATTGAAGCGGGAAGTCATGGGCAGTACTTC
CDR3: CASSLAIEAGSHGQYF

D: TRBD2
J: TRBJ2-7
size: many
length: 14
V: TRBV27
DNA: TGTGCCAGCAAGAGGACTAGCGGGAGCTACGAGCAGTACTTC
CDR3: CASKRTSGSYEQYF

D: NA
J: TRBJ1-3
size: few
length: 14
V: TRBV20-1
DNA: TGCAGTGCGAGCACAGGGACCTCTGGAAACACCATATATTTT
CDR3: CSASTGTSGNTIYF

D: TRBD1
J: TRBJ1-1
size: many
length: 15
V: TRBV28
DNA: TGTGCCAGCGGGGACAGGGGTATCACGAACACTGAAGCTTTCTTT
CDR3: CASGDRGITNTEAFF

D: NA
J: TRBJ1-1
size: many
length: 16
V: TRBV6-1
DNA: TGTGCCAGCAGTCCCACAGGACGCGCAGGGAGGACTGAAGCTTTCTTT
CDR3: CASSPTGRAGRTEAFF

D: TRBD2
J: TRBJ2-7
size: many
length: 14
V: TRBV28
DNA: TGTGCCAGCAGTTTCTCTGTTGGGAGGGACGAGCAGTACTTC
CDR3: CASSFSVGRDEQYF

D: NA
J: TRBJ1-1
size: few
length: 14
V: TRBV25-1
DNA: TGTGCCAGCAGTGGCCTCAGGGGAGGGGGTGAAGCTTTCTTT
CDR3: CASSGLRGGGEAFF

D: TRBD2
J: TRBJ2-3
size: NA
length: 17
V: TRBV30
DNA: TGTGCCTGGAGTGGTCCACGGGCTAGCGGGAGAAGGAATACGCAGTATTTT
CDR3: CAWSGPRASGRRNTQYF

D: NA
J: TRBJ1-1
size: few
length: 14
V: TRBV5-5
DNA: TGTGCCGGCAGCTTCGGCAGAAAGAACACTGAAGCTTTCTTT
CDR3: CAGSFGRKNTEAFF

D: NA
J: TRBJ2-2
size: NA
length: 14
V: TRBV7-2
DNA: TGTGCCAGCAGCCAAACTAGTGGGACCGGGGAGCTGTTTTTT
CDR3: CASSQTSGTGELFF

D: NA
J: TRBJ1-1
size: few
length: 13
V: TRBV14
DNA: TGTGCCAGCAGCCGGGCTAAGGGGACTGAAGCTTTCTTT
CDR3: CASSRAKGTEAFF

D: NA
J: TRBJ2-7
size: few
length: 15
V: TRBV20-1
DNA: TGCAGTGCTAGAGATGGGGGGACCAGTCTCAACGAGCAGTACTTC
CDR3: CSARDGGTSLNEQYF

D: NA
J: TRBJ1-2
size: few
length: 16
V: TRBV9
DNA: TGTGCCAGCAGCCCGGGACATCCTAGGCTTAACTATGGCTACACCTTC
CDR3: CASSPGHPRLNYGYTF

D: NA
J: TRBJ2-7
size: few
length: 15
V: TRBV25-1
DNA: TGTGCCAGCAGTGAATCGGTGGGACCGACCTACGAGCAGTACTTC
CDR3: CASSESVGPTYEQYF

D: TRBD2
J: TRBJ2-7
size: NA
length: 15
V: TRBV15
DNA: TGTGCCACCAGCAGGCAAGCGGGAGGGCAATACGAGCAGTACTTC
CDR3: CATSRQAGGQYEQYF

D: TRBD1
J: TRBJ1-2
size: NA
length: 16
V: TRBV19
DNA: TGTGCCAGTAGTATAGATGCCGGGACAGGAAACTATGGCTACACCTTC
CDR3: CASSIDAGTGNYGYTF

D: NA
J: TRBJ2-4
size: few
length: 15
V: TRBV6-1
DNA: TGTGCCAGTGTGACAGGGAGGGGTACCAAAAACATTCAGTACTTC
CDR3: CASVTGRGTKNIQYF

D: NA
J: TRBJ1-5
size: many
length: 15
V: TRBV28
DNA: TGTGCCAGCAGTTTCCAGGGCCTTAGCAATCAGCCCCAGCATTTT
CDR3: CASSFQGLSNQPQHF

D: TRBD1
J: TRBJ2-5
size: few
length: 16
V: TRBV27
DNA: TGTGCCAGCAGTTTAGCCCAAGGGGGCGGGCAAGAGACCCAGTACTTC
CDR3: CASSLAQGGGQETQYF

D: TRBD2
J: TRBJ2-7
size: many
length: 17
V: TRBV11-2
DNA: TGTGCCAGCAGCTCCACGGGGGGAGGAATAGTGGCCTACGAGCAGTACTTC
CDR3: CASSSTGGGIVAYEQYF

D: NA
J: TRBJ2-7
size: many
length: 12
V: TRBV7-8
DNA: TGTGCCAGCAGTTTAGGGGACGGCGAGCAGTACTTC
CDR3: CASSLGDGEQYF

D: NA
J: TRBJ2-7
size: many
length: 14
V: TRBV30
DNA: TGTGCCTGGGGAATACAGCCTATCTCCTACGAGCAGTACTTC
CDR3: CAWGIQPISYEQYF

D: NA
J: TRBJ2-7
size: NA
length: 15
V: TRBV29-1
DNA: TGCAGCGTTGAAGATAAGGTGGACAGCCCCTACGAGCAGTACTTC
CDR3: CSVEDKVDSPYEQYF

D: NA
J: TRBJ2-5
size: many
length: 15
V: TRBV24-1
DNA: TGTGCCACCAGTGATTTGTTCTCGGGACAAGAGACCCAGTACTTC
CDR3: CATSDLFSGQETQYF

D: TRBD2
J: TRBJ2-7
size: many
length: 15
V: TRBV28
DNA: TGTGCCAGCAGTCCTAGCGGTTCTAACTCCTACGAGCAGTACTTC
CDR3: CASSPSGSNSYEQYF

D: NA
J: TRBJ1-1
size: NA
length: 14
V: TRBV7-8
DNA: TGTGCCAGCAGCTTAGCACGCAGGGGTACTGAAGCTTTCTTT
CDR3: CASSLARRGTEAFF

D: NA
J: TRBJ2-7
size: NA
length: 12
V: TRBV3-1
DNA: TGTGCCAGCAGCCAAGCCAACTACGAGCAGTACTTC
CDR3: CASSQANYEQYF

D: NA
J: TRBJ2-3
size: NA
length: 18
V: TRBV28
DNA: TGTGCCAGCAGTTCCGCGGGATGGAGCGCCCAAAGCACAGATACGCAGTATTTT
CDR3: CASSSAGWSAQSTDTQYF

D: NA
J: TRBJ2-7
size: many
length: 12
V: TRBV24-1
DNA: TGTGCCACCAGTTACAGGGATGGCGAGCAGTACTTC
CDR3: CATSYRDGEQYF

D: TRBD1
J: TRBJ2-7
size: few
length: 13
V: TRBV30
DNA: TGTGCCTACGGGGACAGCCGACCCTACGAGCAGTACTTC
CDR3: CAYGDSRPYEQYF

D: TRBD2
J: TRBJ2-7
size: many
length: 16
V: TRBV7-2
DNA: TGTGCCAGCAGCTTAGTAGGAGGGACTAGCGTTTACGAGCAGTACTTC
CDR3: CASSLVGGTSVYEQYF

D: TRBD2
J: TRBJ2-7
size: many
length: 15
V: TRBV27
DNA: TGTGCCAGCAGTATAGTAGCGGGAGGTTCATACGAGCAGTACTTC
CDR3: CASSIVAGGSYEQYF

D: NA
J: TRBJ2-7
size: few
length: 15
V: TRBV7-9
DNA: TGTGCCAGCAGCCGAGCCCTAGGGGAATCTAGCAAGCAGTACTTC
CDR3: CASSRALGESSKQYF

D: NA
J: TRBJ2-2
size: few
length: 16
V: TRBV7-8
DNA: TGTGCCAGCAGCTCCTCGGGACTCCCTAACACCGGGGAGCTGTTTTTT
CDR3: CASSSSGLPNTGELFF

D: TRBD1
J: TRBJ1-4
size: many
length: 14
V: TRBV7-9
DNA: TGTGCCAGCAGGAGACAGGGCCCTAATGAAAAACTGTTTTTT
CDR3: CASRRQGPNEKLFF

D: TRBD2
J: TRBJ2-2
size: many
length: 15
V: TRBV28
DNA: TGTGCCAGCAGTACCCTAGCGGTTAACACCGGGGAGCTGTTTTTT
CDR3: CASSTLAVNTGELFF

D: NA
J: TRBJ1-1
size: many
length: 15
V: TRBV5-1
DNA: TGCGCCAGCAGCTTGGCCTCTCAGGGCAACACTGAAGCTTTCTTT
CDR3: CASSLASQGNTEAFF

D: TRBD1
J: TRBJ2-5
size: many
length: 16
V: TRBV7-9
DNA: TGTGCCAGCAGCTTAGCGCTGGACAGGATGCGAGAGACCCAGTACTTC
CDR3: CASSLALDRMRETQYF

D: NA
J: TRBJ2-4
size: many
length: 14
V: TRBV27
DNA: TGTGCCAGCAGTTTGGGAGACGCCAAAAACATTCAGTACTTC
CDR3: CASSLGDAKNIQYF

D: NA
J: TRBJ2-7
size: many
length: 11
V: TRBV12-3/TRBV12-4
DNA: TGTGCCAGCAGTTTATGGGCCGCCTTGTACTTC
CDR3: CASSLWAALYF

D: NA
J: TRBJ1-1
size: NA
length: 14
V: TRBV20-1
DNA: TGCAGTGCTAGAGTTTCCGGACCGATCCTTGAAGCTTTCTTT
CDR3: CSARVSGPILEAFF

D: NA
J: TRBJ1-1
size: few
length: 12
V: TRBV6-1
DNA: TGTGCCAGCAGTGCCCCTGGAACTGAAGCTTTCTTT
CDR3: CASSAPGTEAFF